This TCR beta chain was documented in a study of low-dose radiotherapy and immunotherapy resistance in tumors. Study as a whole: Intravenous ipilimumab 1 mg/kg every six weeks was given with nivolumab 240 mg every two weeks.

As to time point: after trial treatment. The treatment is: LDRT plus nivolumab, ipilimumab, low-dose cyclophosphamide and aspirin (RACIN trial). Every donor's regimen consisted of nivolumab, ipilimumab, aspirin, low-dose cyclophosphamide and low-dose radiotherapy. Trimming removed 4 bases at V and 2 bases at J, with 9 bases between. CDR1 and CDR2 (germline): SGHNT, YYREEE (reference sequence). CDR3 length: 14 residues. With TRAV- and TRBV-specific primers, first-strand cDNA was made, covering the alpha and beta chains. Amplification, which lasted 15 to 20 PCR cycles, used a constant-region primer and V-primer adapter to amplify TCRs. One entry per CDR3 protein results from TCRdb running MiXCR on the reads. The data hold around 80,000 distinct CDR3 sequences, with under 20% observed a single time.

This sequence was found in a male donor with prostate cancer. The V call is TRBV5-4, the J call TRBJ1-4; D uncertain. The specimen comprised PBMCs, sampled after low-dose radiotherapy plus immunotherapy. Here the CDR3 DNA reads TGTGCCAGCAGCCCGGAAGCGACTAATGAAAAACTGTTTTTT. Its translation: CASSPEATNEKLFF.